A selection of T cell receptor beta chains follows, all from one sample in a study of T cells after yellow fever vaccination. Via MiXCR, TCRdb re-called the 5' RACE reads, giving one row per CDR3 protein. The sample contains 110,000 or so distinct CDR3 sequences, approximately 7.1% of which appear only once. Sequencing was performed on CD4+ T cells sorted from PBMCs, taken around 45 days after the first yellow fever vaccination. The receptor source for this set is a man between 18 and 35 years old who received the YFV17D yellow fever vaccine. Both conserved end residues are part of each CDR3. The D gene is left open where the match is weak. The listing skips clone size in some rows; elsewhere it reads once, few, many or a size class.

cdr3_nt cdr3_aa clone_size j_call v_call d_call
TGTGCCATCAGTGAAAACCCTAACTATGGCTACACCTTC CAISENPNYGYTF many TRBJ1-2 TRBV10-3 -
TGCGCCAGCAGCTTCCCTGAAGAGACCCAGTACTTC CASSFPEETQYF many TRBJ2-5 TRBV5-1 -
TGTGCCAGCAGCGCCTCGGACAATGAGCAGTTCTTC CASSASDNEQFF many TRBJ2-1 TRBV9 -
TGTGCCTGGAGTCCCAACGCTGGGGATACGCAGTATTTT CAWSPNAGDTQYF many TRBJ2-3 TRBV30 -
TGTGCCAGCAGCTTCTTTGCGGGGGAGGCCGGGGAGCTGTTTTTT CASSFFAGEAGELFF few TRBJ2-2 TRBV7-3 TRBD2
TGTGCCAGCAGCCATGCATGGCTGAACACTGAAGCTTTCTTT CASSHAWLNTEAFF many TRBJ1-1 TRBV3-1 -
TGTGCCAGCCAGGCGCAGGGGGACGGAAAACTGTTTTTT CASQAQGDGKLFF many TRBJ1-4 TRBV24-1 TRBD1
TGTGCCAGCAGCTTAGTCTCCAGACACAATGAGCAGTTCTTC CASSLVSRHNEQFF many TRBJ2-1 TRBV7-2 -
TGCGCCAGCACCCGCAGAGGGCAGGGGCCCGATGGCTACACCTTC CASTRRGQGPDGYTF few TRBJ1-2 TRBV4-1 -
TGTGCCAGCAGCAGGGGGGCTGAAGCTTTCTTT CASSRGAEAFF many TRBJ1-1 TRBV3-1 -
TGTGCCAGCAGTTACGTAGGGGTAGGGGGCAGCGAGCAGTACTTC CASSYVGVGGSEQYF - TRBJ2-7 TRBV6-5 TRBD1
TGCAGTGCTAGAGATTCCGGGGGGGGCAATGAGCAGTTCTTC CSARDSGGGNEQFF many TRBJ2-1 TRBV20-1 TRBD2
TGTGCCAGCAGTTGGGACTTCCATGTGCAACTGTTTTTT CASSWDFHVQLFF many TRBJ1-4 TRBV12-3/TRBV12-4 -
TGTGCCAGTAGGCGGACAGAGGGTGGAAACACCATATATTTT CASRRTEGGNTIYF few TRBJ1-3 TRBV19 -
TGTGCCAGCAGCACAGGGACAAACACCGGGGAGCTGTTTTTT CASSTGTNTGELFF many TRBJ2-2 TRBV7-9 -
TGTGCCAGCAGCTTAGGGGTAGGAGGAGTTTCCTACAATGAGCAGTTCTTC CASSLGVGGVSYNEQFF many TRBJ2-1 TRBV7-2 -
TGTGCCACCAGCCATTGGACAGTTCCCGGGTATGGCTACACCTTC CATSHWTVPGYGYTF - TRBJ1-2 TRBV3-1 -
TGCGCCAGCAGCGTCGGACTAGCGTTCGGAGAGACCCAGTACTTC CASSVGLAFGETQYF many TRBJ2-5 TRBV5-1 TRBD2
TGTGCCAGCAGCCCCGGTATGGTGGGCAATCAGCCCCAGCATTTT CASSPGMVGNQPQHF - TRBJ1-5 TRBV7-9 -
TGCGCCAGCAGCTCGCTCAACAGGGACTACGAGCAGTACTTC CASSSLNRDYEQYF - TRBJ2-7 TRBV5-1 -
TGCGCCAGCAGCCAAGAGACAGGGGGCGGGGAGCTGTTTTTT CASSQETGGGELFF - TRBJ2-2 TRBV4-3 TRBD1
TGTGCCAGCAGCCCCACTATTAGCACAGATACGCAGTATTTT CASSPTISTDTQYF many TRBJ2-3 TRBV7-3 -
TGCGCCAGCAGCCAAGATGGGGACTTCACAGATACGCAGTATTTT CASSQDGDFTDTQYF many TRBJ2-3 TRBV4-3 -